This is a list of T cell receptor beta chains from one sample in a study of T cells after yellow fever vaccination. TCRdb fed the 5' RACE reads into MiXCR, producing one record per CDR3 protein. The data show a few hundred thousand distinct CDR3 sequences, more than 9% seen once. Sequences were derived from PBMCs, sampled on the day of the first yellow fever vaccination. Receptor source: a man younger than 30 who received the YFV17D yellow fever vaccine. CDR3s include the opening cysteine and the closing phenylalanine or tryptophan. A D gene is named only where the DNA matches it firmly. Rows give clone size only sometimes, using once, few, many, or a class for an expanded clone.

length	V	D	J	size	CDR3	DNA
14	TRBV4-3	TRBD1	TRBJ1-5	.	CASSHRQGAQPQHF	TGCGCCAGCAGCCACAGACAGGGGGCTCAGCCCCAGCATTTT
14	TRBV5-6	TRBD2	TRBJ2-5	few	CASSTIAGEETQYF	TGTGCCAGCAGCACCATAGCGGGGGAGGAGACCCAGTACTTC
15	TRBV9	.	TRBJ2-3	few	CASSARPLASDTQYF	TGTGCCAGCAGCGCCCGACCCCTAGCGTCAGATACGCAGTATTTT
15	TRBV2	.	TRBJ1-5	few	CASSEQGLSNQPQHF	TGTGCCAGCAGTGAGCAGGGGTTGAGCAATCAGCCCCAGCATTTT
14	TRBV7-2	.	TRBJ2-1	many	CASSSDSRYNEQFF	TGTGCCAGCAGTTCGGACAGTAGATACAATGAGCAGTTCTTC
14	TRBV12-3/TRBV12-4	.	TRBJ1-5	few	CASNAAASNQPQHF	TGTGCCAGCAACGCGGCAGCTAGCAATCAGCCCCAGCATTTT
13	TRBV11-2	.	TRBJ1-1	.	CASSPTVDTEAFF	TGTGCCAGCAGTCCGACAGTTGACACTGAAGCTTTCTTT
15	TRBV3-1	.	TRBJ2-3	.	CASSLRGARTDTQYF	TGTGCCAGCAGCCTCCGGGGGGCCCGCACAGATACGCAGTATTTT
16	TRBV4-1	TRBD2	TRBJ2-5	.	CASSQAPGLAVETQYF	TGCGCCAGCAGCCAGGCACCGGGACTAGCGGTGGAGACCCAGTACTTC
14	TRBV4-1	.	TRBJ1-1	.	CASSQLLGNTEAFF	TGCGCCAGCAGCCAATTGTTGGGGAACACTGAAGCTTTCTTT
13	TRBV5-6	.	TRBJ2-5	few	CASSGELEETQYF	TGTGCCAGCAGCGGGGAGCTTGAGGAGACCCAGTACTTC
15	TRBV15	.	TRBJ1-5	few	CATSRERGGNQPQHF	TGTGCCACCAGCAGAGAGCGGGGCGGCAATCAGCCCCAGCATTTT
13	TRBV29-1	.	TRBJ1-1	few	CSVASGTNTEAFF	TGCAGCGTAGCATCGGGGACGAACACTGAAGCTTTCTTT
13	TRBV20-1	TRBD1	TRBJ1-2	.	CSTGGVGNYGYTF	TGCAGTACAGGGGGCGTCGGCAACTATGGCTACACCTTC
13	TRBV29-1	.	TRBJ2-7	few	CSVSGLITYEQYF	TGCAGCGTTAGCGGACTGATAACCTACGAGCAGTACTTC
15	TRBV18	.	TRBJ2-3	many	CASSYRAGGTDTQYF	TGTGCCAGCTCATACAGGGCTGGGGGCACAGATACGCAGTATTTT
17	TRBV12-3/TRBV12-4	TRBD1	TRBJ2-7	many	CASSFRTGGPEVYEQYF	TGTGCCAGCAGTTTTAGGACAGGGGGGCCGGAGGTCTACGAGCAGTACTTC
14	TRBV6-1	.	TRBJ2-5	few	CASSEGLARETQYF	TGTGCCAGCAGTGAAGGGCTAGCCCGCGAGACCCAGTACTTC
13	TRBV19	.	TRBJ1-5	.	CASSIGWKQPQHF	TGTGCCAGTAGTATTGGGTGGAAACAGCCCCAGCATTTT
14	TRBV7-2	TRBD1	TRBJ1-1	few	CASSPGGVGTEAFF	TGTGCCAGCAGCCCAGGGGGGGTAGGCACTGAAGCTTTCTTT
16	TRBV6-1	TRBD1	TRBJ1-2	.	CASVKLPGQGSYGYTF	TGTGCCAGCGTCAAATTACCGGGACAGGGGAGCTATGGCTACACCTTC
13	TRBV7-9	.	TRBJ1-2	few	CASSPQESYGYTF	TGTGCCAGCAGCCCGCAGGAGAGCTATGGCTACACCTTC
15	TRBV20-1	.	TRBJ2-5	.	CSARAPILGGETQYF	TGCAGTGCTAGAGCCCCCATCCTCGGCGGGGAGACCCAGTACTTC
16	TRBV30	.	TRBJ2-6	.	CAWKQGMGAGANVLTF	TGTGCCTGGAAGCAGGGGATGGGCGCTGGGGCCAACGTCCTGACTTTC
18	TRBV4-2	TRBD1	TRBJ1-2	.	CASSQDGAQGVFNYGYTF	TGTGCCAGCAGCCAAGATGGTGCACAGGGGGTGTTTAACTATGGCTACACCTTC
11	TRBV5-1	.	TRBJ2-3	.	CASSNKDTQYF	TGCGCCAGCAGTAACAAAGATACGCAGTATTTT
15	TRBV12-3/TRBV12-4	.	TRBJ2-3	.	CASSPMGVTSDTQYF	TGTGCCAGCAGTCCCATGGGGGTTACATCAGATACGCAGTATTTT
16	TRBV18	TRBD1	TRBJ2-1	.	CASSPPGTGDINEQFF	TGTGCCAGCTCACCTCCCGGGACAGGGGATATCAATGAGCAGTTCTTC
16	TRBV28	.	TRBJ2-6	.	CASSLADISGANVLTF	TGTGCCAGCAGTTTGGCCGACATCTCTGGGGCCAACGTCCTGACTTTC
13	TRBV2	TRBD2	TRBJ2-1	.	CASNPSGGNEQFF	TGTGCCAGCAATCCTAGCGGGGGCAATGAGCAGTTCTTC
13	TRBV7-9	.	TRBJ1-1	many	CASSLALGVGAFF	TGTGCCAGCAGCTTAGCGCTGGGCGTTGGAGCTTTCTTT
14	TRBV12-3/TRBV12-4	.	TRBJ2-1	.	CASSLSGTENKWFF	TGTGCCAGCAGTTTATCCGGGACGGAAAATAAATGGTTCTTC
16	TRBV9	.	TRBJ2-1	.	CASSALQGGLYNEQFF	TGTGCCAGCAGCGCCCTACAGGGAGGCCTTTACAATGAGCAGTTCTTC
14	TRBV4-2	TRBD2	TRBJ2-1	few	CASRGGAEHNEQFF	TGTGCCAGCCGCGGGGGGGCCGAACACAATGAGCAGTTCTTC
12	TRBV30	.	TRBJ2-4	many	CAWGQDQNIQYF	TGTGCCTGGGGTCAGGACCAGAACATTCAGTACTTC
15	TRBV7-9	TRBD2	TRBJ2-3	few	CASSLMRGGRDTQYF	TGTGCCAGCAGCTTAATGCGGGGGGGCCGAGATACGCAGTATTTT
16	TRBV27	.	TRBJ2-7	.	CASRSLPEPGSYEQYF	TGTGCCAGCAGATCCCTCCCAGAGCCGGGCTCCTACGAGCAGTACTTC